What follows are 17 T cell receptor beta chains derived from one specimen sequenced in a study of T-cell memory formation after mild COVID-19. TCRdb recomputed calls from the 5' RACE reads with MiXCR, one row per CDR3 protein. There are approximately 490,000 distinct CDR3 sequences in the sample; 20% occur only once, and approximately 12% lies in the top ten. Sequenced input: PBMCs or a T cell subset sorted from them (not recorded which). These receptors all come from an adult woman who had mild COVID-19 (a few samples of this study predate the infection). Cell type and time point are not known.

The chain couples TRBV9 to TRBJ2-7, with D perhaps being TRBD1 or TRBD2 (5 bases each). There are 14 residues in the CDR3. The V end was cut by 0 bases, the J end by 4 bases, with 11 bases between. Germline CDR1 SGDLS, CDR2 YYNGEE. CDR3 protein: CASSVVGEGYEQYF. CDR3 coding DNA: TGTGCCAGCAGCGTAGTAGGAGAGGGGTACGAGCAGTACTTC.

In this sample, this clonotype turned up a few times. The chain recombines TRBV4-1 with TRBJ1-6; D is unresolved. The V gene's germline CDR1 is MGHRA and CDR2 YSYEKL. The length of the CDR3 is 18 residues. Trimming left V 1 base short and J 10 bases short, with 23 bases between. For the CDR3, the DNA is TGCGCCAGCAGCCAAGTAAGCTTTCAAGGGCAGACGGGCTCACCCCTCCACTTT. Translation: CASSQVSFQGQTGSPLHF.

V gene TRBV5-5 combines with J gene TRBJ1-5; no clear D. The CDR3 is 14 residues long. The V gene lost 2 bases and the J gene lost 5 bases, with 11 bases spanning the gap. Looked up from germline, CDR1 is SGHKS and CDR2 is YYEKEE (reference sequence). The CDR3 spells CASSFGELYQPQHF. CDR3 DNA sequence: TGTGCCAGCAGCTTCGGAGAACTATATCAGCCCCAGCATTTT.

This clonotype has only a few counts. This chain uses TRBV18 with TRBJ2-5; a possible D gene is TRBD2 (6 bases). Germline V gene lookup returns CDR1 KGHSH and CDR2 LQKENI. There are 12 residues in the CDR3. V was pared by 5 bases and J by 4 bases, with 8 bases between. CDR3 sequence (DNA): TGTGCCAGCTCAGGGACTCGAGAGACCCAGTACTTC. Protein sequence: CASSGTRETQYF.

In this sample, this clonotype turned up a few times. The CDR3 DNA sequence: TGTGCCAGCAGCCATCCCCAGGAGGGGGGTCCCGGGGTAGTTCGGTCGGAGCAGTACTTC. This translates into CASSHPQEGGPGVVRSEQYF. V and J are TRBV7-9 and TRBJ2-7; D may be TRBD1 or TRBD2 (6 bases each). V was clipped by 5 bases and J by 7 bases, with 36 bases between them. This CDR3 has 20 amino acids. Germline CDR1 and CDR2: SEHNR and FQNEAQ (reference sequence).

The chain combines TRBV4-2 with TRBJ2-1; 9 bases align to TRBD2. The CDR3 contains 18 residues. The germline V gene encodes CDR1 LGHNA and CDR2 YNFKEQ. Trimming at V came to 3 bases and at J to 8 bases, leaving 17 bases not matched to a gene. For the CDR3, the DNA is TGTGCCAGCAGCCAGCCTATGGGTGGCAGCGGGGGGAGGGATGAGCAGTTCTTC. Protein: CASSQPMGGSGGRDEQFF.

This clonotype was recorded at least ten times. The chain links TRBV24-1 to TRBJ2-1, with 9 bases aligning to TRBD2. The length of the CDR3 is 16 residues. CDR1 and CDR2 (germline): KGHDR, SFDVKD. Unmatched junction bases numbered 10, after V lost 3 bases and J lost 8 bases. The CDR3, as DNA: TGTGCCACCAGTGATCCCCTAAGCGGGGGGAAGCATGAGCAGTTCTTC. Translated, it gives CATSDPLSGGKHEQFF.

The chain couples TRBV7-9 to TRBJ1-1; weak D call: TRBD1 (5 bases). The ends were cut back, 1 base at V and 5 bases at J, with 14 bases in the middle. The CDR3 is 15 residues long. In germline, CDR1 is SEHNR, CDR2 FQNEAQ (reference sequence). The CDR3: CASSLGGTIGTEAFF. CDR3 nucleotide sequence: TGTGCCAGCAGCTTAGGCGGGACTATTGGAACTGAAGCTTTCTTT.

This clonotype came up many times. The V and J genes are TRBV3-1 and TRBJ1-4; D unresolved. The V end lost 0 bases, the J end lost 0 bases, and 8 bases lay between the germline ends. This CDR3 is built from 16 residues. Germline V CDR1 and CDR2: LGHDT, YNNKEL (reference sequence). CDR3 DNA sequence: TGTGCCAGCAGCCAAGAGACGGTAACAACTAATGAAAAACTGTTTTTT. This gives the protein CASSQETVTTNEKLFF.

This chain connects TRBV4-1 to TRBJ2-1; 7 positions agree with TRBD2. The CDR3 is made up of 16 amino acids. Germline CDR1 reads MGHRA; CDR2 reads YSYEKL. V was pared by 5 bases and J by 5 bases, with 12 bases of the junction left unmatched. The DNA of the CDR3 is TGCGCCAGCAGCGACCCTAGCGGAGTGGGGGACAATGAGCAGTTCTTC. The encoded protein is CASSDPSGVGDNEQFF.

This clonotype was recorded at least ten times. The rearrangement uses TRBV29-1 and TRBJ2-1; D is possibly TRBD1 or TRBD2 (5 bases each). The CDR3 loop spans 13 amino acids. The V and J ends lost 6 bases and 4 bases respectively, with 13 bases between them. Per germline, CDR1 SQVTM and CDR2 ANQGSEA. CDR3 coding DNA: TGCAGCGTCCGGGGTGGGGCTTACAATGAGCAGTTCTTC. Translating gives CSVRGGAYNEQFF.

This clonotype was found many times. The chain carries TRBV30 and TRBJ2-3; D uncertain. From germline, CDR1 is GTSNPN and CDR2 SVGIG (reference sequence). Trimming cost V 1 base and J 6 bases, with 11 bases left between them. The CDR3 contains 13 residues. The CDR3 spells CAWSGQAPDTQYF. The DNA for the CDR3 is TGTGCCTGGAGTGGTCAGGCTCCCGATACGCAGTATTTT.

The chain couples TRBV2 to TRBJ2-3, with 10 nucleotides matching TRBD2. The CDR3 covers 17 residues. From germline, CDR1 is SNHLY and CDR2 FYNNEI. J gave up 3 bases and V 10 bases, and 16 bases lay outside the gene matches. The CDR3 region has the DNA TGTGCCACCCTAGCGGGAGAGTGGCTGGCACGTACAGATACGCAGTATTTT. Encoded protein: CATLAGEWLARTDTQYF.

This rearrangement joins TRBV24-1 to TRBJ1-5; no definite D call. This CDR3 region has 15 residues. CDR1 and CDR2 from the germline V gene are KGHDR and SFDVKD. V gave up 3 bases and J gave up 3 bases, with 11 bases separating them. The CDR3 DNA sequence: TGTGCCACCAGTGATGGGCAACAGATCAATCAGCCCCAGCATTTT. Its translation is CATSDGQQINQPQHF.

V usage is TRBV6-5 and J usage is TRBJ2-2, with a possible D match to TRBD2 (6 bases). The CDR3 is 16 amino acids. Germline-derived CDR1 and CDR2 are MNHEY and SVGAGI. Trimming took 7 bases from V and 1 from J, leaving 16 bases between them. The CDR3 DNA is TGTGCCAGCACTATATTCCCGGGACTGAACACCGGGGAGCTGTTTTTT. Translated: CASTIFPGLNTGELFF.

This clonotype was found a few times. The rearrangement uses TRBV5-1 and TRBJ1-4, with 9 bases fitting TRBD1. Trimming at V came to 0 bases and at J to 8 bases, leaving 5 bases not matched to a gene. This CDR3 comprises 15 residues. CDR1 is SGHRS, CDR2 YFSETQ, per germline. The CDR3 protein is CASSLVQGAREKLFF. CDR3 nucleotides: TGCGCCAGCAGCTTGGTACAGGGGGCACGAGAAAAACTGTTTTTT.

The chain employs TRBV24-1 and TRBJ1-2, with D uncertain. Germline lookup yields CDR1 KGHDR and CDR2 SFDVKD. The CDR3 length is 12 residues. V was trimmed by 4 bases and J by 4 bases, leaving 6 bases between them. The CDR3 bases are TGTGCCACCAGTGAGACGAGCTATGGCTACACCTTC. Protein: CATSETSYGYTF.